This entry lists 12 T cell receptor beta chains sequenced from one sample in a study of response to subunit inactivated influenza vaccine. MiXCR was run by TCRdb on the RT-PCR reads, yielding one entry per CDR3 protein. The sample has roughly 460,000 distinct CDR3 sequences; around 9.9% are singletons. The sequencing used PBMCs from blood, collected roughly 47 days after vaccination. Receptor source: a man between 45 and 60 years old who received an inactivated influenza vaccine.

This clonotype was observed at least ten times. V and J are TRBV12-3 or TRBV12-4 and TRBJ2-1, with TRBD1 as a possible D gene (5 bases). V lost 3 bases and J lost 8, with 14 bases in between. CDR3 length equals 14 residues. In nucleotides, the CDR3 is TGTGCCAGCAGTTTGGCAAGGCTCAGGGATGAGCAGTTCTTC. Amino acid sequence: CASSLARLRDEQFF.

The chain couples TRBV9 to TRBJ2-7; D unclear. This CDR3 spans 12 amino acids. In germline, CDR1 is SGDLS, CDR2 YYNGEE. Trimming pared 0 bases from V and 6 bases from J, leaving 7 bases between. The CDR3 DNA follows: TGTGCCAGCAGCGTAGAAGGCAGCGAGCAGTACTTC. Translated, it gives CASSVEGSEQYF.

This clonotype came up a few times. This sequence joins TRBV6-2 or TRBV6-3 and TRBJ1-2; D is ambiguous. From germline, CDR1 is MNHEY and CDR2 SVGEGT. The CDR3 sequence is 14 residues long. Trimming removed 2 bases at V and 4 bases at J, with 11 bases between. In DNA form, the CDR3 reads TGTGCCAGCAGTTACGCGGGGTTCATCTATGGCTACACCTTC. It translates to CASSYAGFIYGYTF.

This clonotype turned up a few times. This sequence joins TRBV29-1 and TRBJ2-1; D may be TRBD1 or TRBD2 (7 bases each). CDR3 length: 15 amino acids. Trimming stripped 7 bases from V and 2 bases from J, with 18 bases between. From germline, CDR1 is SQVTM and CDR2 ANQGSEA. CDR3 amino acids: CSDQQRDRPYNEQFF. The CDR3 DNA reads as TGCAGCGACCAGCAGCGGGACAGACCCTACAATGAGCAGTTCTTC.

This clonotype was detected ten times or more. The CDR3 loop is CSANRDGSYEQYF. The CDR3 region has the DNA TGCAGTGCAAACCGGGACGGATCCTACGAGCAGTACTTC. The genes are TRBV20-1 and TRBJ2-7, with D perhaps given as TRBD1 or TRBD2 (5 bases each). Germline CDR1 reads DFQATT; CDR2 reads SNEGSKA (reference sequence). Trimming left V 6 bases short and J 1 base short, with 13 bases between. This CDR3 spans 13 amino acids.

The rearrangement uses TRBV6-5 and TRBJ1-1; unclear D gene. This CDR3 spans 14 amino acids. CDR1 is MNHEY and CDR2 is SVGAGI in the germline V gene. V was cut by 0 bases and J by 1 base, with 6 bases left in between. For the CDR3, the DNA is TGTGCCAGCAGTTACTCGATCCAGAACACTGAAGCTTTCTTT. Encoded protein: CASSYSIQNTEAFF.

As concerns this clonotype: This could be a read error, since a much larger clone is one nucleotide away. The chain couples TRBV9 to TRBJ2-7; D is undetermined. Trimming took off 2 bases at V and 0 bases at J, with 12 bases between the two ends. CDR3 length: 15 amino acids. Looked up from germline, CDR1 is SGDLS and CDR2 is YYNGEE. Written as DNA, the CDR3 is TGTGCCAGCAGCGTCGCAAGGCCCTTCTCCTACGAGCAGTACTTC. Its translation: CASSVARPFSYEQYF.

This clonotype was seen only a few times. DNA for the CDR3: TGCGCCAGCAGCGCCTACGGACAGTCAACTAATGAAAAACTGTTTTTT. This gives the protein CASSAYGQSTNEKLFF. The chain carries TRBV5-1 and TRBJ1-4; possible D gene TRBD1, 6 bases. Trimming removed 4 bases at V and 0 bases at J, with 13 bases between. The CDR3 sequence is 16 residues long. The germline V gene has CDR1 SGHRS and CDR2 YFSETQ.

Concerning this clonotype: A much larger clone differs from this one at a single base, so this may be a read error. V usage is TRBV20-1 and J usage is TRBJ1-1; 7 bases align to TRBD1. This CDR3 is 14 amino acids long. Looked up from germline, CDR1 is DFQATT and CDR2 is SNEGSKA (reference sequence). J gave up 1 base and V 2 bases, and 4 bases lay outside the gene matches. The CDR3, as DNA: TGCAGTGCTAGATCCGGGACAGCGAACACTGAAGCTTTCTTT. Amino acids: CSARSGTANTEAFF.

The chain joins TRBV27 to TRBJ1-1; D not resolved. This CDR3 contains 13 residues. Trimming pared 4 bases from V and 1 base from J, leaving 7 bases between. Germline CDR1 and CDR2: MNHEY and SMNVEV (reference sequence). The CDR3 DNA reads TGTGCCAGCAGTTGGGTGGGGAACACTGAAGCTTTCTTT. Encoded protein: CASSWVGNTEAFF.

This clonotype was recorded at least ten times. The chain combines TRBV28 with TRBJ1-2; D is unclear. The V and J ends lost 2 bases and 8 bases respectively, with 9 bases between them. The CDR3 sequence is 12 residues long. Per the germline V gene, CDR1 is MDHEN and CDR2 is SYDVKM. The CDR3 region has the DNA TGTGCCAGCAGTTTAAAGTCTTGGGGCTACACCTTC. Its protein is CASSLKSWGYTF.

The chain joins TRBV7-9 to TRBJ2-4, with D perhaps given as TRBD1 or TRBD2 (5 bases each). V was cut by 1 base and J by 8 bases, with 9 bases left in between. The CDR3 spans 13 residues. Germline V lookup: CDR1 SEHNR, CDR2 FQNEAQ (reference sequence). CDR3 residues: CASSLGGVDIQYF. CDR3 nucleotides: TGTGCCAGCAGCTTAGGAGGGGTGGACATTCAGTACTTC.